This note documents a single T cell receptor beta chain sequence. Many counts were recorded for this clonotype. It has no known antigen specificity. No much larger clone exists at a distance of one base, and base qualities are not known. This record belongs to a study of spatial heterogeneity in lung cancer (dated by TCRdb to between 2017 and 2020). With respect to the entire study: More beta-chain than alpha-chain transcripts were consistently detected, likely reflecting higher beta-chain transcript abundance. In tumor regions, TCR transcript counts showed a strong correlation with a T cell transcriptional module score derived from matched bulk RNA-seq. In the raw uncorrected reads, each unique combination of TCR and UMI appeared on average more than ten times. In non-small cell lung cancer, the study made a quantitative comparison of TCR alpha and beta repertoires among multiple tumor regions, matched nontumor lung and blood. TCR repertoire features were related to nonsynonymous mutation counts determined by whole-exome sequencing of tumor tissue. At surgery, 200 to 250 tumor regions, around 68 matched nontumor lung samples and some 54 PBMC samples were TCR-sequenced for both alpha and beta chains.

The germline V gene (reference sequence) sets CDR1 to DFQATT and CDR2 to SNEGSKA. V drops 6 bases and J drops 3 bases, leaving 7 bases in between. CDR3 length: 11 amino acids, cysteine to phenylalanine. Only CDR3 DNA remains: 33 bases, in frame from the first base. Overall results and qualifications from the work: Counts of ubiquitous and regional expanded TCRs were found to correlate with counts of ubiquitous and regional nonsynonymous mutations, respectively. TCR-seq was estimated to cover only approximately 6.6% of tumor T cells for alpha chains and about 13% for beta chains. The number of expanded intratumoral alpha and beta TCRs correlated with the tumor nonsynonymous mutation count. Additional single-cell paired TCR alpha and beta sequencing was considered necessary to confirm, at a functional level, the hypothesis that regional TCRs recognize regional mutations.

This sample's time point label indicates: sample taken at primary tumor resection. The donors were 65 to 90 patients from the lung TRACERx cohort who had early-stage, untreated non-small cell lung cancer. TCR sequencing used whole RNA extracted from tumor and nontumor lung tissue, or from cryopreserved PBMC samples, without cell sorting. Only patients with enough RNA available from two or more tumor regions were chosen for TCR sequencing. Before being selected, tumor and adjacent nontumor lung specimens were reviewed by a lung pathologist. Receptor amplification or capture employed 5' RACE. TCRdb lists the instrument as NextSeq 500. The TCR library protocol attached a unique molecular identifier to each TCR cDNA molecule to allow correction of PCR and sequencing errors. The published analysis was carried out like this. Decombinator tools were used for TCR identification, UMI-based error correction and CDR3 extraction. TCRs above a frequency of 2 per 1,000, corresponding to the top 1% of the tumor frequency distribution, were defined as expanded. Expanded tumor TCRs statistically deemed absent (corrected P<0.05) from at least one tumor region were classed as regional, and all other expanded tumor TCRs were classed as ubiquitous. Renyi diversity was calculated using the R vegan package after each repertoire was subsampled 100 times to 5,000 TCRs. CDR3 similarity networks were constructed using string-kernel similarity of amino acid triplets, with links drawn between CDR3s whose pairwise similarity was above 0.82. TCRdb redid the processing of the public reads, applying fastp at Q25 and MiXCR, and retained in-frame beta chains. Identical CDR3 proteins give one entry, which carries the most common genes and DNA. The V and J calls shown here were made by TCRdb, not taken from the authors' results. This sample is represented by just over 8,000 distinct CDR3 sequences; 9.6% of them were singletons. The top ten hold approximately 12% of the sample.

The sequence was collected from a male donor with early-stage non-small cell lung cancer. The material was lung tumor tissue, obtained at surgery. The rearranged segments are TRBV20-1 and TRBJ2-3, with no confident D gene call. The nucleotides are TGCAGTGCCCCGAATACAGATACGCAGTATTTT. Its protein is CSAPNTDTQYF.